This TCR beta chain was sequenced for a study of cytomegalovirus exposure and HLA in healthy donors. Germline loops: CDR1 SGHVS, CDR2 FQNEAQ. The CDR3 is 15 amino acids. V was shortened by 5 bases and J by 4 bases, with 15 bases between the two germline ends. On this clone: As yet, its antigen is unknown.

Study-wide points: It was reported in a later analysis that an Asian-associated ancestry cluster showed fewer N-insertions than the 666-donor mean. Prior analysis indicated that the majority of TCR beta V segments exhibited productivity approximately 90% or approximately 30% of the time.

Primers: 60 Vbeta forward and 13 Jbeta reverse. The data were produced by immunoSEQ multiplex PCR, yet TCRdb's version contains in-frame clones alone and is incomplete. The sample lists roughly 180,000 clones; 65% to 85% were seen once. This TCR derives from a male donor in good health and CMV-seronegative. The chain joins TRBV7-8 to TRBJ2-1, with D maybe TRBD2 (7 bases). The sample comprised PBMCs. CDR3 DNA: TGTGCCAGCAGCCAGCCGGGGGGCATATACAATGAGCAGTTCTTC. Its translation is CASSQPGGIYNEQFF.